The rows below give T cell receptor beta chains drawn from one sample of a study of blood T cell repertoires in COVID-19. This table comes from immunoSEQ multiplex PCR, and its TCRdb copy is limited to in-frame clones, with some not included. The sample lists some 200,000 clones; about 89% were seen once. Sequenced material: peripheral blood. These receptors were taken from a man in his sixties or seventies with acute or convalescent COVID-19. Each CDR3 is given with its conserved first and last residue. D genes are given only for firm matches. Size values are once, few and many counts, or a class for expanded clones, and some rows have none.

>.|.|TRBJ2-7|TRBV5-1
TGCGCCAGCAGCTTGGGAGGGAACTACGAGCAGTACTTC
CASSLGGNYEQYF
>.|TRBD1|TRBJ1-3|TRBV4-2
TGTGCCAGCAGCCAAGGACAGGGAGACACCATATATTTT
CASSQGQGDTIYF
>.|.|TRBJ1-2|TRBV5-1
TGCGCCAGCAGCTTTGAGGGAGCGGACTATGGCTACACCTTC
CASSFEGADYGYTF
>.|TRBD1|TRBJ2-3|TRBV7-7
TGTGCTAGCAGCTTAAATGGGGACAGGGGTGAGACGCAGTATTTT
CASSLNGDRGETQYF
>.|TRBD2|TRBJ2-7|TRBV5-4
TGTGCCAGCAGCGTTGCTAGCGGGAGAGGCTACGAGCAGTACTTC
CASSVASGRGYEQYF
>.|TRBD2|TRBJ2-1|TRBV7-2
TGTGCCAGCAGCTTAAAGCGTGCGGGGGGTTACAATGAGCAGTTCTTC
CASSLKRAGGYNEQFF
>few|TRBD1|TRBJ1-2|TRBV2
TGTGCCAGCAATCTACAGGGGAACTATGGCTACACCTTC
CASNLQGNYGYTF
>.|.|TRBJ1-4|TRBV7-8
TGTGCCAGCAGCTTACTAGGGGGAAAACTGTTTTTT
CASSLLGGKLFF
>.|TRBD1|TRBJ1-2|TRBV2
TGTGCCAGCAGATCTGACAGGGCGATTAGGGACGGCTACACCTTC
CASRSDRAIRDGYTF
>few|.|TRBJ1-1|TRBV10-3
TGTGCCATCGGGGAGGGGGGTTTCTCTATGAACACTGAAGCTTTCTTT
CAIGEGGFSMNTEAFF
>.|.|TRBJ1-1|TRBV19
TGTGCCAGTGGGGCAGGGCGGACTGAAGCTTTCTTT
CASGAGRTEAFF
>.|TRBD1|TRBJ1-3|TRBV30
TGTGCCTGGAGGCTGACAGGGACTGGAAACACCATATATTTT
CAWRLTGTGNTIYF
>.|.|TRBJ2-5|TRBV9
TGTGCCAGCAGCGTAGCCCCCCAGGTGGGAGAGACCCAGTACTTC
CASSVAPQVGETQYF
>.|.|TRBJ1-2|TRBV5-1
TGCGCCAGCAGCTTGGGGACACCCTATGGCTACACCTTC
CASSLGTPYGYTF
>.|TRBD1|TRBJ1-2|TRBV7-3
TGTGCCAGCAGCTTAAATCCAGGGGGAGGCTACACCTTC
CASSLNPGGGYTF
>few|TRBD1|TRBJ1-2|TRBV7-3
TGTGCCAGCAGCTTAAGGACAGGGGAAGGCTACACCTTC
CASSLRTGEGYTF
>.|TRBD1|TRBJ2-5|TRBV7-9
TGTGCCAGCAGATCGACAGGGAATTTAGCGACCCAGTACTTC
CASRSTGNLATQYF
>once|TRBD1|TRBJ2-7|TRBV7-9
TGTGCCAGCAGCTACACTCAGGGGGCTCCTCCCTACGAGCAGTACTTC
CASSYTQGAPPYEQYF
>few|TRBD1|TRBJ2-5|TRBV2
TGTGCCTCAACAGGGGAACGAATAGAGACCCAGTACTTC
CASTGERIETQYF
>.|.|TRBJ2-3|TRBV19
TGTGCCAGTAGTAGGAGGGGCACAGATACGCAGTATTTT
CASSRRGTDTQYF
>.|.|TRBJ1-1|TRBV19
TGTGCCAGTATGGGAGTATATCGGGGATGGGACACTGAAGCTTTCTTT
CASMGVYRGWDTEAFF
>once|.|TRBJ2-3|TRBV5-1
TGCGCCAGCAGCTTGGGTACAGGCACAGATACGCAGTATTTT
CASSLGTGTDTQYF
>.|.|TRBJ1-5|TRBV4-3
TGCGCCAGCAGCCAAGATCGGGGGAGGCATCAGCCCCAGCATTTT
CASSQDRGRHQPQHF
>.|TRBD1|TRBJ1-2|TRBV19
TGTGCCAGTAGTATCGGACAGGGCCTGGCGGGCTACACCTTC
CASSIGQGLAGYTF